The 16 T cell receptor beta chains listed next were all sequenced from one sample in a study of T cell repertoires in cytomegalovirus infection. MiXCR was run by TCRdb on the reads, yielding one entry per CDR3 protein. The repertoire holds 200,000 to 300,000 distinct CDR3 sequences, with roughly 15% as singletons. The sequenced sample consisted of PBMCs. These receptors originate from a human donor in good health (CMV status not recorded). Some clones in this sample may be carry-over from other donors' samples.

In its sample, this clonotype was seen many times. The J gene is TRBJ1-2, the V gene TRBV20-1; no clear D. The CDR3 length is 14 residues. Germline loops: CDR1 DFQATT, CDR2 SNEGSKA (reference sequence). With 5 bases removed from V and 0 bases from J, the gap between germline ends came to 13 bases. As DNA, the CDR3 is TGCAGTGCTGCCCCGGGCCTTACTAACTATGGCTACACCTTC. Translating it yields CSAAPGLTNYGYTF.

This clonotype was seen a few times. V and J are TRBV4-3 and TRBJ1-2, with D unresolved. V was clipped by 3 bases and J by 3 bases, with 14 bases between them. The CDR3 has 15 amino acids. Germline loops: CDR1 LGHNA, CDR2 YSLEER. CDR3 nucleotides: TGCGCCAGCAGCCAGGAAGAGGGAGGCCACTATGGCTACACCTTC. Its translation: CASSQEEGGHYGYTF.

This clonotype appeared a few times. The rearrangement links TRBV29-1 to TRBJ2-7; 8 bases line up with TRBD1. This CDR3 contains 15 residues. Germline V gives CDR1 SQVTM, CDR2 ANQGSEA. J gave up 2 bases and V 0 bases, and 6 bases lay outside the gene matches. The CDR3 coding sequence is TGCAGCGTTGAAGAACGGGGACAGGAGACCTACGAGCAGTACTTC. Protein sequence: CSVEERGQETYEQYF.

In this sample, this clonotype turned up a few times. The CDR3 loop is CASSERQNTDTQYF. The CDR3 DNA reads TGTGCCAGCAGTGAACGACAGAACACAGATACGCAGTATTTT. V is TRBV25-1 and J is TRBJ2-3, with TRBD1 as a possible D gene (5 bases). The length of the CDR3 is 14 residues. The V end was cut by 2 bases, the J end by 2 bases, with 8 bases between. The germline gives CDR1 MGHDK, CDR2 SYGVNS.

This clonotype appeared many times. The V call is TRBV19, the J call TRBJ2-1; possible D gene TRBD1, 5 bases. Germline V gene sequence: CDR1 LNHDA, CDR2 SQIVND (reference sequence). V lost 5 bases and J lost 2, with 16 bases in between. This CDR3 comprises 16 residues. The CDR3 sequence is CASSAGSDRPYNEQFF. CDR3 in DNA: TGTGCCAGTAGTGCCGGCTCCGACAGACCCTACAATGAGCAGTTCTTC.

This clonotype came up many times. The J gene is TRBJ2-5, the V gene TRBV15; the D is unclear. This CDR3 is 14 amino acids long. The V end was cut by 2 bases, the J end by 5 bases, with 12 bases between. Germline V CDR1 and CDR2: LNHNV, YYDKDF (reference sequence). In DNA form, the CDR3 reads TGTGCCACCAGCAGATTATCGCTAGACGAGACCCAGTACTTC. Residues: CATSRLSLDETQYF.

This clonotype was found a few times. The chain joins TRBV19 to TRBJ2-7, with D perhaps matching TRBD1 (6 bases). The CDR3 loop spans 15 amino acids. Looked up from germline, CDR1 is LNHDA and CDR2 is SQIVND (reference sequence). Trimming shortened V by 1 base and J by 7 bases, and 17 bases separated the two germline ends. The CDR3 DNA reads TGTGCCAGTAGTATAGCCGGGACAACTACCTTGGAGCAGTACTTC. Residues: CASSIAGTTTLEQYF.

Many counts were recorded for this clonotype. This rearrangement joins TRBV28 to TRBJ1-5; no clear D. V dropped 7 bases and J dropped 5 bases, with 27 bases sitting between them. The CDR3 has 18 residues. Germline assignment: CDR1 MDHEN and CDR2 SYDVKM. The CDR3 DNA sequence: TGTGCCAGCACCCCCGGGCAGTTCACCGGAGGGATTCATCAGCCCCAGCATTTT. This codes for CASTPGQFTGGIHQPQHF.

This clonotype was seen many times. The rearrangement uses TRBV14 and TRBJ2-3; 7 bases align to TRBD2. CDR1 and CDR2 (germline): SGHDN, FVKESK. V lost 0 bases, J lost 4 bases, and 7 bases stayed unmatched. The CDR3 extends over 16 amino acids. The CDR3 DNA reads as TGTGCCAGCAGCCAAGATTGGGCGGGAGTCCCAGATACGCAGTATTTT. This codes for CASSQDWAGVPDTQYF.

In its sample, this clonotype was seen a few times. The chain combines TRBV5-1 with TRBJ2-7; the D is unclear. Per the germline V gene, CDR1 is SGHRS and CDR2 is YFSETQ. CDR3 size: 14 residues. Trimming pared 0 bases from V and 5 bases from J, leaving 12 bases between. For the CDR3, the DNA is TGCGCCAGCAGCTTGGTCGCCGGAACTCACGAGCAGTACTTC. This sequence encodes CASSLVAGTHEQYF.

This clonotype was detected many times. This chain uses TRBV7-2 with TRBJ1-5; 9 positions agree with TRBD1. Germline trimming cut 2 bases from V and 6 bases from J; bases unmatched to any gene: 8. Per the germline V gene, CDR1 is SGHTA and CDR2 is FQGNSA. The CDR3 consists of 16 residues. The CDR3: CASSLQGQGLLQPQHF. CDR3 DNA: TGTGCCAGCAGCTTACAGGGACAGGGTCTCCTTCAGCCCCAGCATTTT.

This clonotype was seen only a few times. The V and J genes are TRBV5-6 and TRBJ2-1, with D possibly TRBD2 on 5 matching bases. The length of the CDR3 is 17 residues. Deletions cut 1 base from V and 0 bases from J, with 14 bases between. Germline V gene sequence: CDR1 SGHDT, CDR2 YYEEEE. The CDR3 reads CASSLRLLGLSYNEQFF. DNA of the CDR3: TGTGCCAGCAGCTTGAGACTCCTAGGACTCTCCTACAATGAGCAGTTCTTC.

The V and J genes are TRBV7-3 and TRBJ1-1; TRBD1 aligns across 7 bases. Germline CDR1 reads SGHTA; CDR2 reads FQGTGA. The CDR3 runs to 15 residues. The V gene end was trimmed by 4 bases and the J gene end by 3 bases; junction bases not matched to a gene: 8. CDR3 DNA sequence: TGTGCCAGCAGCTCAACCCCAGGGGGAGACACTGAAGCTTTCTTT. Translated: CASSSTPGGDTEAFF.

This clonotype turned up a few times. The genes are TRBV6-2 or TRBV6-3 and TRBJ1-1, with D hard to call. This CDR3 has 14 amino acids. The V gene lost 0 bases and the J gene lost 5 bases, with 10 bases spanning the gap. In germline, CDR1 is MNHEY, CDR2 SVGEGT. CDR3 region: CASSYSQVATEAFF. The DNA for the CDR3 is TGTGCCAGCAGTTACTCTCAGGTGGCGACTGAAGCTTTCTTT.

This clonotype was detected a few times. The chain has TRBV3-1 and TRBJ2-5; D is tentatively TRBD1 or TRBD2 (5 bases each). The CDR3 totals 13 residues. Looked up from germline, CDR1 is LGHDT and CDR2 is YNNKEL (reference sequence). Deletions cut 5 bases from V and 5 bases from J, with 12 bases between. CDR3 sequence reads: CASSSGNRETQYF. CDR3 DNA sequence: TGTGCCAGCAGCTCCGGGAACAGGGAGACCCAGTACTTC.

This clonotype was detected only a few times. V and J are TRBV6-5 and TRBJ2-5; 7 bases agree with TRBD1. Germline CDR1 is MNHEY and CDR2 is SVGAGI. This CDR3 comprises 16 residues. The V segment lost 5 bases and the J segment 0 bases; nucleotides outside the gene matches: 9. The CDR3, as DNA: TGTGCCAGCAGTAATCCGGGACAGAGCTACCAAGAGACCCAGTACTTC. Amino acid sequence: CASSNPGQSYQETQYF.